The entry below gives a single TCR beta chain sequence along with its context. Its antigen remains unidentified. No much larger clone is present one base from it, and per-base qualities are unavailable. At diagnosis, peripheral blood, uninvolved tumor-adjacent lung and tumor were collected and stored as a combination of fresh-frozen and FFPE material. Blood samples were analyzed as peripheral blood mononuclear cells for TCR repertoire profiling. The data derive from a study of T cells in localized non-small cell lung cancer (dated by TCRdb to the early 2020s). Looking at the study overall: T cell repertoires of some 240 early-stage NSCLC patients were analyzed, with tumors being compared against uninvolved tumor-adjacent lungs. Of the NSCLC patients, fewer than 150 were male and approximately 110 were female, and the mean age was approximately 69 years. The cohort consisted of approximately 240 treatment-naive NSCLC patients whose localized lung tumors had been resected. Study-level results and caveats: A median of 57 of the top 100 tumor clones were detected in paired uninvolved adjacent lung, and 25 to 35 of these tumor clones were also found among the top 100 clones of the paired uninvolved adjacent lung. Because multi-region sequencing of the tumors was not done, intratumor heterogeneity could not be ruled out. Longer overall survival was associated with higher blood T cell density, whereas shorter survival was associated with higher adjacent-lung clonality. Because the study design was exploratory, TCR variables were selected using unadjusted p-values without false-discovery rate correction. Uninvolved tumor-adjacent lung showed the highest T cell clonality, higher than tumor, which suggests more focused antigenic responses in the uninvolved tumor-adjacent lung.

The germline V gene (reference sequence) provides CDR1 LNHDA and CDR2 SQIVND. The CDR3 spans 13 residues, from the cysteine through the phenylalanine. Only CDR3 DNA is held: 39 bases, read in frame from base 1. At the junction V is shortened by 1 base and J by 6 bases, with 9 bases in between. The immunoSEQ Assay was used to sequence TCR beta CDR3 regions from DNA. The authors' analysis ran thus. To compute T cell density, TCR beta template counts were normalized to usable DNA, which was estimated by amplifying housekeeping genes. The preseqR package was used to estimate richness by extrapolating to 400,000 templates for PBMC samples and to 120,000 templates for tissue samples. Clonality was defined by subtracting Pielou's evenness from one. Differential abundance testing on productive amino-acid clonotypes, with a minimum total count of 5 and an alpha of 0.1, was used to identify tissue-enriched TCRs. The Jaccard Index and the Morisita Overlap Index were used to quantify repertoire overlap between compartments. TCR beta CDR3s were clustered by GLIPH together with public tetramer-defined viral CDR3s, and at least three viral sequences plus V-gene enrichment were required for viral motifs. TCRdb took this table from immuneACCESS and kept in-frame rearrangements with V and J called. Such tables lack part of the clones; where checked against another copy, unresolved V genes explain under half of the gap, and the rest is unexplained. V, J and clone size are those of that table, while D and trimming were read from the DNA. This sample lists some 16,000 clones; around 89% were detected once. Jointly, the top ten make up under 35% of the sample.

In this chain, TRBV19 is recombined with TRBJ1-2; no confident D gene assignment can be made. This receptor was obtained from a female donor older than 55 with stage III squamous cell lung carcinoma. Sample: peripheral blood, taken before any cancer treatment. The CDR3 loop reads CASSIGAVDGYTF. In nucleotide form, the sequence is TGTGCCAGTAGTATAGGAGCAGTCGATGGCTACACCTTC.